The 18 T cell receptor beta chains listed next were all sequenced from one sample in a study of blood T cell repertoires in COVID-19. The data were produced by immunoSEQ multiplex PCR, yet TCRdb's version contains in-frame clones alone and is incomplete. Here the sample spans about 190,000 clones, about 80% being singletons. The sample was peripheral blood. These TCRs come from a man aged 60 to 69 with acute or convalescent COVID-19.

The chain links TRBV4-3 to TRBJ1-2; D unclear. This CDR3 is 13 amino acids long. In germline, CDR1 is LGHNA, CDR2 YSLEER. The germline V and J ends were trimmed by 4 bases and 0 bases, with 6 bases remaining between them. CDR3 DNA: TGCGCCAGCAGCCGAACAGCTAACTATGGCTACACCTTC. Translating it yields CASSRTANYGYTF.

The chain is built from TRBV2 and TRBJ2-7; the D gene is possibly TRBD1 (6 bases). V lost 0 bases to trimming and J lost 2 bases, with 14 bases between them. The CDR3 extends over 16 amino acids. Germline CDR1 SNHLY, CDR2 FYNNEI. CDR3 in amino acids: CASSEARTGTPYEQYF. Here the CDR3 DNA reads TGTGCCAGCAGTGAAGCGAGGACCGGGACACCCTACGAGCAGTACTTC.

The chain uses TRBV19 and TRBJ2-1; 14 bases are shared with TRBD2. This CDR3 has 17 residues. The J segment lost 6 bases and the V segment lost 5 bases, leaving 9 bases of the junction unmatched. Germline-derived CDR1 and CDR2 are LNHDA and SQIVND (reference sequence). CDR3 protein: CASSPTSGRAGVNEQFF. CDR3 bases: TGTGCCAGTAGTCCGACTAGCGGGAGGGCCGGAGTCAATGAGCAGTTCTTC.

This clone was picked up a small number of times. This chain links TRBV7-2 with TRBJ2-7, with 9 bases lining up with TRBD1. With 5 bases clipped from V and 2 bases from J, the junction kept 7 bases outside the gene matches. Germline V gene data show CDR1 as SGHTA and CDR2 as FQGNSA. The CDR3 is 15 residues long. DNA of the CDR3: TGTGCCAGCAGCCGTCAGGGACAGGGAACCTACGAGCAGTACTTC. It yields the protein CASSRQGQGTYEQYF.

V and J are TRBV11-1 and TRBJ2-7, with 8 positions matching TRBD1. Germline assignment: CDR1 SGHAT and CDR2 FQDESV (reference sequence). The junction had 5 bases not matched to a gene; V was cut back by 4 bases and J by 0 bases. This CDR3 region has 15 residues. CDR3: CASSSRQGSSYEQYF. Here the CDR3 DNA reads TGTGCCAGCAGCTCAAGACAGGGGAGCTCCTACGAGCAGTACTTC.

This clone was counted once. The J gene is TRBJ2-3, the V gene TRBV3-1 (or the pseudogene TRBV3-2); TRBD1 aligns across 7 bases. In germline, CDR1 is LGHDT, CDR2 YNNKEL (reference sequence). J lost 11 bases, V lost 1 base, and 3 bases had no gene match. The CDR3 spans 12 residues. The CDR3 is CASSQVAGGQYF. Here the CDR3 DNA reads TGTGCCAGCAGCCAAGTTGCAGGGGGGCAGTATTTT.

In DNA form, the CDR3 reads TGCGCCAGCAGCTTTCTAGCGGGAGCGGACAATGAGCAGTTCTTC. It specifies CASSFLAGADNEQFF. V and J are TRBV5-1 and TRBJ2-1; the match to TRBD2 covers 10 bases. Germline assignment: CDR1 SGHRS and CDR2 YFSETQ. V gave up 2 bases and J gave up 5 bases; unmatched junction bases: 4. The CDR3 has 15 residues.

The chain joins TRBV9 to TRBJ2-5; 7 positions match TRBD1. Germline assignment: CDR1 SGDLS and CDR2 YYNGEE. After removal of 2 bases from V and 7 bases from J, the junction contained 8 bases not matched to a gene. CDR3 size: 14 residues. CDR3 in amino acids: CASSVWTGDGTQYF. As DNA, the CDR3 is TGTGCCAGCAGCGTCTGGACAGGCGATGGGACCCAGTACTTC.

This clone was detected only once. CDR3 nucleotide sequence: TGTGCCAGCAGCCAACGGACAGGAACCTCCTACGAGCAGTACTTC. As protein: CASSQRTGTSYEQYF. This chain uses TRBV3-1 (or the pseudogene TRBV3-2) with TRBJ2-7; 7 nucleotides match TRBD1. The V gene's germline CDR1 is LGHDT and CDR2 YNNKEL (reference sequence). This CDR3 contains 15 residues. The V gene end was trimmed by 2 bases and the J gene end by 0 bases; junction bases not matched to a gene: 4.

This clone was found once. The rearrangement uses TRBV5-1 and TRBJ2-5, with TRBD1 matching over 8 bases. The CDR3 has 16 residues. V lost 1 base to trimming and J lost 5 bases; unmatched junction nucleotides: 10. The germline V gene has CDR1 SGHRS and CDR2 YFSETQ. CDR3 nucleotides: TGCGCCAGCAGCTTGACTGGGCAGGGGGCCCGGGAGACCCAGTACTTC. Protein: CASSLTGQGARETQYF.

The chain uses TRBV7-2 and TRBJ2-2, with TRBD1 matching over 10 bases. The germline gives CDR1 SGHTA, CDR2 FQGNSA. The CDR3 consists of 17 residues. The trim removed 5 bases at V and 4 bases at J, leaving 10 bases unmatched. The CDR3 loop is CASSPLTGTGATGELFF. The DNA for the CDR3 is TGTGCCAGCAGCCCTTTAACCGGGACAGGGGCCACCGGGGAGCTGTTTTTT.

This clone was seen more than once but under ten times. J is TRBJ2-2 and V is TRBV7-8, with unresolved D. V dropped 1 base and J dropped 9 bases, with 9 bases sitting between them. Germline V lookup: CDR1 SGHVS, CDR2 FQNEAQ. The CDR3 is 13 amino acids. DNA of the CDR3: TGTGCCAGCAGCTTAGAATCTGTAAGGGAGCTGTTTTTT. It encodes CASSLESVRELFF. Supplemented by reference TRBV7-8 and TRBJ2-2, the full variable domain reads GAGVSQSPRYKVAKRGQDVALRCDPISGHVSLFWYQQALGQGPEFLTYFQNEAQLDKSGLPSDRFFAERPEGSVSTLKIQRTQQEDSAVYLCASSLESVRELFFGEGSRLTVL.

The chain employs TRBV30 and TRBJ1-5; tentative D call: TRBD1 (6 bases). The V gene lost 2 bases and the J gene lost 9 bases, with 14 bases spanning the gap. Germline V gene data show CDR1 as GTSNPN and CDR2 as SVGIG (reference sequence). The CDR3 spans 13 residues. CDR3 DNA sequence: TGTGCCTGGAGTCCAGGGGATACCCGGCCCCAGCATTTT. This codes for CAWSPGDTRPQHF. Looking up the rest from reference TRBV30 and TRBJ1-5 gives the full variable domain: SQTIHQWPATLVQPVGSPLSLECTVEGTSNPNLYWYRQAAGRGLQLLFYSVGIGQISSEVPQNLSASRPQDRQFILSSKKLLLSDSGFYLCAWSPGDTRPQHFGDGTRLSIL.

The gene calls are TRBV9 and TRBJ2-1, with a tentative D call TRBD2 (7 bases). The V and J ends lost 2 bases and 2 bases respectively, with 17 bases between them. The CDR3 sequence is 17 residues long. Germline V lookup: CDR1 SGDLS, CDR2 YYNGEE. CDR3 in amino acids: CASSVGEGGGPYNEQFF. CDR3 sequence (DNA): TGTGCCAGCAGCGTGGGCGAGGGAGGGGGGCCCTACAATGAGCAGTTCTTC.

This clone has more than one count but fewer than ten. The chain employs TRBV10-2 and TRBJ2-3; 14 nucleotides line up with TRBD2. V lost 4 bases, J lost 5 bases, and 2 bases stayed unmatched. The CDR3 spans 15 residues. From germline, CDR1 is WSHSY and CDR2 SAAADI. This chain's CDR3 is CASSGGTSGRDTQYF. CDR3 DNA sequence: TGCGCCAGCAGTGGAGGGACTAGCGGGAGAGATACGCAGTATTTT.

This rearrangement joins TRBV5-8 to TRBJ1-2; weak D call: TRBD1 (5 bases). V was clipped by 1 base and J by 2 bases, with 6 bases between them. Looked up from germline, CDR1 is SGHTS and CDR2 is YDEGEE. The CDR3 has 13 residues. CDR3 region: CASSLRGNYGYTF. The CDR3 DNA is TGTGCCAGCAGCTTGAGGGGAAACTATGGCTACACCTTC.

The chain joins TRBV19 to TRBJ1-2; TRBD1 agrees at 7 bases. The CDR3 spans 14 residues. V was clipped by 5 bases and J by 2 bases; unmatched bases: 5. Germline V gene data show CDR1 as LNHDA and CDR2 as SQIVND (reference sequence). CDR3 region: CASSSGTVNYGYTF. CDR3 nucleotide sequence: TGTGCCAGTAGTTCCGGGACAGTAAACTATGGCTACACCTTC.

The CDR3 protein is CASSLGQGTDEQYF. For the CDR3, the DNA is TGTGCCAGCAGCTTGGGACAGGGCACCGACGAGCAGTACTTC. The J gene is TRBJ2-7, the V gene TRBV7-7; TRBD1 agrees at 9 bases. This CDR3 spans 14 amino acids. Germline CDR1 SSHAT, CDR2 FNYEAQ (reference sequence). The trim removed 3 bases at V and 5 bases at J, leaving 5 bases unmatched.